The 17 T cell receptor beta chains below were found in one sample sequenced in a study of response to subunit inactivated influenza vaccine. TCRdb reanalysed the RT-PCR reads using MiXCR and keeps one entry per CDR3 protein. The sample shows 550,000 to 800,000 distinct CDR3 sequences, about 15% of them seen only once. The specimen was PBMCs from blood, collected 14 to 15 days before vaccination. These receptors were taken from a man aged 50-60 years who received an inactivated influenza vaccine.

The sample holds a few counts of this clonotype. V and J are TRBV10-3 and TRBJ2-1; D call uncertain. The CDR3 spans 13 residues. V lost 1 base to trimming and J lost 2 bases, with 3 bases between them. CDR1 is ENHRY, CDR2 SYGVKD, per germline. This CDR3 is CAISEYTYNEQFF. The DNA of the CDR3 is TGTGCCATCAGTGAGTACACCTACAATGAGCAGTTCTTC.

This chain connects TRBV27 to TRBJ2-6, with D perhaps TRBD1 (5 bases). From germline, CDR1 is MNHEY and CDR2 SMNVEV (reference sequence). The germline V and J ends were trimmed by 1 base and 0 bases, with 13 bases remaining between them. The length of the CDR3 is 18 residues. CDR3 nucleotide sequence: TGTGCCAGCAGTTTATTTTCCAGGGCCGGCTCTGGGGCCAACGTCCTGACTTTC. Protein: CASSLFSRAGSGANVLTF. Variable domain in full (rest from reference TRBV27 and TRBJ2-6): EAQVTQNPRYLITVTGKKLTVTCSQNMNHEYMSWYRQDPGLGLRQIYYSMNVEVTDKGDVPEGYKVSRKEKRNFPLILESPSPNQTSLYFCASSLFSRAGSGANVLTFGAGSRLTVL.

The rearrangement links TRBV7-9 to TRBJ2-7; 10 bases are shared with TRBD2. V gave up 3 bases and J gave up 3 bases; unmatched junction bases: 8. Germline-derived CDR1 and CDR2 are SEHNR and FQNEAQ (reference sequence). The CDR3 totals 16 residues. The CDR3, as DNA: TGTGCCAGCAGCTTTATCCCTAGCGGGGGTGTCTACGAGCAGTACTTC. It translates to CASSFIPSGGVYEQYF.

The chain is built from TRBV18 and TRBJ2-7, with D uncertain. Germline V CDR1 and CDR2: KGHSH, LQKENI. The length of the CDR3 is 15 residues. Trimming took 3 bases from V and 4 from J, leaving 16 bases between them. The CDR3 bases are TGTGCCAGCTCACCGGGGATCCCCGCCGTGTACGAGCAGTACTTC. Translating gives CASSPGIPAVYEQYF.

About this clonotype: This sequence may be a read error, since a much larger clone differs from it by one base. J is TRBJ2-2 and V is TRBV7-9, with 10 bases that match TRBD1. The length of the CDR3 is 16 residues. Looked up from germline, CDR1 is SEHNR and CDR2 is FQNEAQ (reference sequence). The CDR3 DNA reads TGTGCCAGCAGACACGACAGGGGGCTCGGCACCGCGGAGCTGTTTTTT. It yields the protein CASRHDRGLGTAELFF.

This chain links TRBV4-3 with TRBJ1-2, with 7 bases lining up with TRBD1. The V gene's germline CDR1 is LGHNA and CDR2 YSLEER. V lost 4 bases to trimming and J lost 7 bases; unmatched junction nucleotides: 12. The CDR3 contains 15 residues. The CDR3 loop reads CASSPGGRAYFGYTF. The CDR3 DNA is TGCGCCAGCAGCCCAGGGGGACGGGCGTATTTTGGCTACACCTTC.

The chain has TRBV12-3 or TRBV12-4 and TRBJ2-2; 8 nucleotides line up with TRBD1. V shed 6 bases, J shed 8 bases, and the junction held 11 bases outside the gene matches. The CDR3 spans 15 residues. This chain's CDR3 is CASSLGDRPFGELFF. For the CDR3, the DNA is TGTGCCAGCAGCCTCGGGGACAGGCCTTTTGGGGAGCTGTTTTTT.

V gene TRBV6-1 combines with J gene TRBJ2-7; D is unresolved. The CDR3 loop spans 16 amino acids. V was cut by 6 bases and J by 6 bases, with 24 bases left in between. CDR1 and CDR2 from the germline V gene are MNHNS and SASEGT. CDR3 sequence: CASSQVGRHFSAEQYF. CDR3 bases: TGTGCCAGCAGCCAGGTCGGCAGGCACTTCTCTGCCGAGCAGTACTTC.

This clonotype was detected only a few times. V usage is TRBV3-1 and J usage is TRBJ2-3; D might be TRBD2 (5 bases). The germline V gene encodes CDR1 LGHDT and CDR2 YNNKEL (reference sequence). The CDR3 covers 14 residues. Between the trimmed V and J ends, which lost 2 bases and 6 bases, there was a span of 12 bases. CDR3 loop: CASSQPGLADTQYF. In DNA form, the CDR3 reads TGTGCCAGCAGCCAACCCGGACTGGCGGATACGCAGTATTTT.

This chain joins TRBV5-1 and TRBJ2-2; 14 bases line up with TRBD2. Per germline, CDR1 SGHRS and CDR2 YFSETQ. The CDR3 spans 18 residues. The V segment lost 4 bases and the J segment 5 bases; nucleotides outside the gene matches: 10. The CDR3 reads CASSPGLAGGRVTGELFF. CDR3 bases: TGCGCCAGCAGCCCCGGACTAGCGGGGGGACGCGTTACCGGGGAGCTGTTTTTT.

The rearrangement joins TRBV9 to TRBJ2-7; D tentatively fits TRBD1 or TRBD2 (5 bases each). The V end lost 4 bases, the J end lost 1 base, and 15 bases lay between the germline ends. The CDR3 contains 15 residues. Germline V CDR1 and CDR2: SGDLS, YYNGEE. CDR3 sequence: CASSRESGRSYEQYF. The CDR3 coding sequence is TGTGCCAGCAGCCGAGAGTCGGGGCGGTCCTACGAGCAGTACTTC.

The V call is TRBV20-1, the J call TRBJ2-5; D is undetermined. CDR1 is DFQATT and CDR2 is SNEGSKA in the germline V gene (reference sequence). V was pared by 6 bases and J by 5 bases, with 13 bases between. There are 12 residues in the CDR3. CDR3 protein: CSANLGKETQYF. The CDR3 DNA is TGCAGTGCGAACCTAGGGAAGGAGACCCAGTACTTC.

The chain carries TRBV20-1 and TRBJ2-7; no definite D call. The V gene lost 0 bases and the J gene lost 2 bases, with 8 bases spanning the gap. The CDR3 spans 13 residues. CDR1 DFQATT and CDR2 SNEGSKA come from the germline V gene (reference sequence). The CDR3 DNA sequence: TGCAGTGCTAGAGATTCTGTAACCTACGAGCAGTACTTC. Its translation is CSARDSVTYEQYF.

The chain is built from TRBV6-2 or TRBV6-3 and TRBJ1-5; weak D call: TRBD1 (6 bases). Germline lookup yields CDR1 MNHEY and CDR2 SVGEGT. The CDR3 is made up of 15 amino acids. The ends were cut back, 6 bases at V and 2 bases at J, with 14 bases in the middle. CDR3 sequence (DNA): TGTGCCAGCAGGACGGGGGGGCGAGGCAATCAGCCCCAGCATTTT. This codes for CASRTGGRGNQPQHF.

This clonotype showed up just a few times. The J gene is TRBJ1-5, the V gene TRBV20-1; possible D gene TRBD1, 5 bases. Germline CDR1 and CDR2: DFQATT and SNEGSKA (reference sequence). Deletions cut 7 bases from V and 2 bases from J, with 18 bases between. This CDR3 is 15 amino acids long. The CDR3 is CSVSPGGGGNQPQHF. The CDR3 DNA reads TGCAGTGTTTCCCCGGGGGGAGGTGGCAATCAGCCCCAGCATTTT.

This chain connects TRBV27 to TRBJ1-5, with D maybe TRBD1 (6 bases). Germline CDR1 reads MNHEY; CDR2 reads SMNVEV (reference sequence). The CDR3 covers 15 residues. Deletions cut 7 bases from V and 1 base from J, with 14 bases between. This CDR3 reads CASKQGVTSNQPQHF. For the CDR3, the DNA is TGTGCCAGCAAACAGGGAGTTACGAGCAATCAGCCCCAGCATTTT.

This chain uses TRBV12-3 or TRBV12-4 with TRBJ1-1; possibly TRBD1 for D (6 bases). The CDR3 is 15 amino acids. V was pared by 8 bases and J by 4 bases, with 20 bases between. CDR3 region: CASLPGGRGSTEAFF. The CDR3 coding sequence is TGTGCCAGCCTTCCGGGGGGCAGGGGTAGCACTGAAGCTTTCTTT.